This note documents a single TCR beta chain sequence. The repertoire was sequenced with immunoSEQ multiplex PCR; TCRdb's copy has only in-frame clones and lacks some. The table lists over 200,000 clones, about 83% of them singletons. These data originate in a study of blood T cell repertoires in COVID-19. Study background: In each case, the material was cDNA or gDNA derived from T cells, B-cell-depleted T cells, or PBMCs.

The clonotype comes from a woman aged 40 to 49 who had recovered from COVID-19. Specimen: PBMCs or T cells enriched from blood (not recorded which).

The CDR3 here is CASSAGTSNNEQFF. The CDR3 coding sequence is TGTGCCAGCAGCGCAGGGACTAGCAACAATGAGCAGTTCTTC. This chain joins TRBV9 and TRBJ2-1; 9 bases line up with TRBD2. The V and J ends lost 3 bases and 5 bases, in that order; junction bases with no gene match: 3. Germline loops: CDR1 SGDLS, CDR2 YYNGEE. The CDR3 has 14 residues.